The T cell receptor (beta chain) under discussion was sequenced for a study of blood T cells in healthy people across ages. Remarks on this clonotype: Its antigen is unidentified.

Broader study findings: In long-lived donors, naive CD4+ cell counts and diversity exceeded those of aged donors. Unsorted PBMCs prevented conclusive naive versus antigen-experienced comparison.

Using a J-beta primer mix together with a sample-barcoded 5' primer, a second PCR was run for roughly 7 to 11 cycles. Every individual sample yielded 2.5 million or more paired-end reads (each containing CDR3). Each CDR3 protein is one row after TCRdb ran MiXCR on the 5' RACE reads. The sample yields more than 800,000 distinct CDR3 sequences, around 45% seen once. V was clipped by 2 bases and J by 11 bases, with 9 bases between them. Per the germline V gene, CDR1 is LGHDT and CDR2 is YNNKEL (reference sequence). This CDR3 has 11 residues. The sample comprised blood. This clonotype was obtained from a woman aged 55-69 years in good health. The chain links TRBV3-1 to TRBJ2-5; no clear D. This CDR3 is CASSQWGEQYF. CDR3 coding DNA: TGTGCCAGCAGCCAATGGGGTGAGCAGTACTTC.